Given below is one T cell receptor (beta chain) in context. The data belong to a study of STAT5B mutations in CD4+ large granular lymphocyte leukemia. Study-level information: The CDR3 'QG' motif was associated with a particular HLA allele among healthy donors.

Data came from immunoSEQ multiplex PCR; TCRdb stores just in-frame clones and leaves some out. The table records approximately 31,000 clones, about 71% of them present only once. Sequencing used CD4+ T cells from blood buffy coats. The origin of this receptor is a human donor in good health.

CDR3 residues: CASSLAGGGQFAGYTF. The DNA of the CDR3 is TGTGCCAGCAGCTTAGCGGGAGGGGGACAGTTTGCTGGCTACACCTTC. The chain employs TRBV7-2 and TRBJ1-2; 7 bases match TRBD1. CDR1 is SGHTA and CDR2 is FQGNSA in the germline V gene. V lost 0 bases and J lost 7; bases outside the gene matches: 11. The CDR3 has 16 residues.